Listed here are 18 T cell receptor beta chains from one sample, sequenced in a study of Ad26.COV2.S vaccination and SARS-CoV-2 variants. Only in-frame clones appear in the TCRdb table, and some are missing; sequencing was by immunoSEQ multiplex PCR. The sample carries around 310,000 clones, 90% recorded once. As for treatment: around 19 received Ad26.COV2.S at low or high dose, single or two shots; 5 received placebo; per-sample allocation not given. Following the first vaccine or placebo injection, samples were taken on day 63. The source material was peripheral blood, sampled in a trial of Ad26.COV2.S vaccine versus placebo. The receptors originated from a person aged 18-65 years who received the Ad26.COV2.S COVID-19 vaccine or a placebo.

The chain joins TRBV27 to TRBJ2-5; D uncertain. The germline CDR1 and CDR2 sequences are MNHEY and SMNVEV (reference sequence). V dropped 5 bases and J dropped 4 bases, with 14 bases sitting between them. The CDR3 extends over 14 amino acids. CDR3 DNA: TGTGCCAGCAGTGGTACAGACTCTATAGAGACCCAGTACTTC. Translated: CASSGTDSIETQYF.

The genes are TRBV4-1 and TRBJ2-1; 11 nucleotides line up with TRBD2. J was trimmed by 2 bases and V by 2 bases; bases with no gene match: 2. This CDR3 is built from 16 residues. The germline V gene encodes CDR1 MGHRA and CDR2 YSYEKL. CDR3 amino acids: CASSQRLAGTYNEQFF. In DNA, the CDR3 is TGCGCCAGCAGCCAACGACTAGCGGGGACCTACAATGAGCAGTTCTTC.

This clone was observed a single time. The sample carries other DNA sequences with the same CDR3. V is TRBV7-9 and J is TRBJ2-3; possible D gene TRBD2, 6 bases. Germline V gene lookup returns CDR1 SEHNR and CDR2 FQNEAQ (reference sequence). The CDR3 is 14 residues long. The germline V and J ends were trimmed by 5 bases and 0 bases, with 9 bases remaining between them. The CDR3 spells CASSPSGSTDTQYF. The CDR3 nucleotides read TGTGCCAGCAGCCCGAGCGGGAGCACAGATACGCAGTATTTT.

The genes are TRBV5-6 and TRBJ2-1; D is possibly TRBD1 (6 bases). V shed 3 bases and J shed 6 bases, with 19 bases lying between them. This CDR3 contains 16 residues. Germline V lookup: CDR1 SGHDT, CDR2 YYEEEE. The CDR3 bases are TGTGCCAGCAGCTCATACAGGGCGGCCATCGGCAATGAGCAGTTCTTC. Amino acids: CASSSYRAAIGNEQFF.

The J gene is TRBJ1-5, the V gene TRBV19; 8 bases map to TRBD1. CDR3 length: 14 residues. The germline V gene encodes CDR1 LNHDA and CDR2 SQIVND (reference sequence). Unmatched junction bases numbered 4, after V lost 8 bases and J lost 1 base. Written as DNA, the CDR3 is TGTGCCAGTCAAACAGGGGGGAGCAATCAGCCCCAGCATTTT. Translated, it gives CASQTGGSNQPQHF.

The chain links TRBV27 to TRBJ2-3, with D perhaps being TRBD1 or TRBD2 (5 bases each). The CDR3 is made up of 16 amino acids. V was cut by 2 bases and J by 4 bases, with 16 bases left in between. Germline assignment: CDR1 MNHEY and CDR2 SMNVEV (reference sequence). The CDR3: CASSLNWGPHPDTQYF. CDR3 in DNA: TGTGCCAGCAGTTTAAATTGGGGACCCCACCCAGATACGCAGTATTTT.

CDR3 amino acids: CASSDFETQYF. CDR3 DNA: TGTGCCAGCAGTGATTTTGAGACCCAGTACTTC. This chain joins TRBV2 and TRBJ2-5; D remains unclear. This CDR3 spans 11 amino acids. Per the germline V gene, CDR1 is SNHLY and CDR2 is FYNNEI. The germline V and J ends were trimmed by 3 bases and 5 bases, with 4 bases remaining between them.

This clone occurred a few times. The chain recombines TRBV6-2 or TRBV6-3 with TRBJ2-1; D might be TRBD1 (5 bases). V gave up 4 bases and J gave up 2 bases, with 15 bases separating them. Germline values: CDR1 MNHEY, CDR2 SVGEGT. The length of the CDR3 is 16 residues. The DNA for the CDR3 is TGTGCCAGCAGTTTAAGTCAGGGCCTAACCTACAATGAGCAGTTCTTC. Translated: CASSLSQGLTYNEQFF.

The CDR3 loop reads CASSSLGLAWRTGELFF. The CDR3 DNA reads as TGTGCCAGCAGCTCTTTGGGACTAGCGTGGAGAACCGGGGAGCTGTTTTTT. J is TRBJ2-2 and V is TRBV13; 10 bases are a match to TRBD2. V lost 4 bases and J lost 5; bases outside the gene matches: 10. Per germline, CDR1 PRHDT and CDR2 FYEKMQ (reference sequence). The CDR3 length is 17 residues.

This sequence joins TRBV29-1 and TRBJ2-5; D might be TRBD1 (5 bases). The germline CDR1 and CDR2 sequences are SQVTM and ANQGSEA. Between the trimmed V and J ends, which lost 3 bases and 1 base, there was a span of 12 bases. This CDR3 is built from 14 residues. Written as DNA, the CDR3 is TGCAGCGTTGACCAGGGAAGGGCCCAAGAGACCCAGTACTTC. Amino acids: CSVDQGRAQETQYF.

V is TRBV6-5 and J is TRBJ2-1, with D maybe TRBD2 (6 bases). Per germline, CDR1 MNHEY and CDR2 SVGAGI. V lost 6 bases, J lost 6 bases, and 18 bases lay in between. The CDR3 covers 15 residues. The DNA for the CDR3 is TGTGCCAGCAGAGTCTTGGCGGGACTTAGCAATGAGCAGTTCTTC. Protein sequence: CASRVLAGLSNEQFF.

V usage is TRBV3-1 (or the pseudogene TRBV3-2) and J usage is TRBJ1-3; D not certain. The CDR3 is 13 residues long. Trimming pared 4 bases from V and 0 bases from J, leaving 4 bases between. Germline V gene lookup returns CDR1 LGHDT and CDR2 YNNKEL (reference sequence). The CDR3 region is CASSLGSGNTIYF. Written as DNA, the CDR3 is TGTGCCAGCAGCCTCGGCTCTGGAAACACCATATATTTT.

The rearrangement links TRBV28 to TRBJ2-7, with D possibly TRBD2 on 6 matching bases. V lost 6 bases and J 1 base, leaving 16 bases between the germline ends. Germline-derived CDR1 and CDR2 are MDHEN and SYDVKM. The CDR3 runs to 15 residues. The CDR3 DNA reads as TGTGCCAGCAGCCCCTTTGGGGGGACGTCCTACGAGCAGTACTTC. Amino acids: CASSPFGGTSYEQYF. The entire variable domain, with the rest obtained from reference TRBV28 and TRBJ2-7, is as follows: DVKVTQSSRYLVKRTGEKVFLECVQDMDHENMFWYRQDPGLGLRLIYFSYDVKMKEKGDIPEGYSVSREKKERFSLILESASTNQTSMYLCASSPFGGTSYEQYFGPGTRLTVT.

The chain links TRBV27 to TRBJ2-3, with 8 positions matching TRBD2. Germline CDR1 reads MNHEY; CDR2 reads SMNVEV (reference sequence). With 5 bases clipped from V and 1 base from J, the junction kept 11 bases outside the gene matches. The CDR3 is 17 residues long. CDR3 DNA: TGTGCCAGCAGTCCGACCGTTGCGGGGGGTGGCACAGATACGCAGTATTTT. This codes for CASSPTVAGGGTDTQYF.

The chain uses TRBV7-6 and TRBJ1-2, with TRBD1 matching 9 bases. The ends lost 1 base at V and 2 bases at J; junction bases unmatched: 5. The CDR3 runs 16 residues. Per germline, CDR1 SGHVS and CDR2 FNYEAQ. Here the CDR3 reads CASSLDAGTGNYGYTF. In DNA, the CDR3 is TGTGCCAGCAGCTTAGACGCCGGGACAGGGAACTATGGCTACACCTTC.

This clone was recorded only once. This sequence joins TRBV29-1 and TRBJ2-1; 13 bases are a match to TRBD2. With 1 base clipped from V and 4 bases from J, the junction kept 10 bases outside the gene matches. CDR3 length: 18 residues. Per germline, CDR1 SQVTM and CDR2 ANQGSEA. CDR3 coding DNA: TGCAGCGTTGAAGGCGCAGAGACTAGCGGGGGGCCTTACAATGAGCAGTTCTTC. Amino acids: CSVEGAETSGGPYNEQFF.

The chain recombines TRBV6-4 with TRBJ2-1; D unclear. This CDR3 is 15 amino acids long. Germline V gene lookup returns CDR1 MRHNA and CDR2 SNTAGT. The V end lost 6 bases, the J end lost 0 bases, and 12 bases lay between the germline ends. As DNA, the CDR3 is TGTGCCAGCAGACAGTCCTACAGCTCCTACAATGAGCAGTTCTTC. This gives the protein CASRQSYSSYNEQFF.

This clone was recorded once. CDR3 bases: TGTGCCAGCAGTGAAGCGGGACTGATGAACACTGAAGCTTTCTTT. This codes for CASSEAGLMNTEAFF. The chain links TRBV2 to TRBJ1-1, with D possibly being TRBD1 (5 bases). The V end lost 0 bases, the J end lost 0 bases, and 8 bases lay between the germline ends. Germline V CDR1 and CDR2: SNHLY, FYNNEI. The CDR3 is 15 residues long.